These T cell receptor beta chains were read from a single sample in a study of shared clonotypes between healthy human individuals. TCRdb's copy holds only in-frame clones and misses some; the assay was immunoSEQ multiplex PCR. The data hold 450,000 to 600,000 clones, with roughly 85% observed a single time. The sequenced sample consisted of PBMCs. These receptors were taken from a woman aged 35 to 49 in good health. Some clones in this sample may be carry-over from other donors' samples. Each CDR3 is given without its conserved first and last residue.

ASSLDIGNTGELF TRBJ2-2 TRBV5-1 13
AISAGTQETQY TRBJ2-5 TRBV10-3 11
ASSLLGGQGDYGYT TRBJ1-2 TRBV28 14
ASSPPRDRGHGYT TRBJ1-2 TRBV7-8 13
ASTSRGGFNEKLF TRBJ1-4 TRBV28 13
AWRGDRGPGYT TRBJ1-2 TRBV30 11
ASSFAAGSGGEQY TRBJ2-7 TRBV5-1 13
ASKTGADGEAF TRBJ1-1 TRBV19 11
ASSSVRLEQY TRBJ2-7 TRBV5-8 10
ASSYLGEQY TRBJ2-7 TRBV6-5 9
ASSLNVYPNTQY TRBJ2-3 TRBV7-3 12
ASSNGQADYEQY TRBJ2-7 TRBV5-4 12
AWSIGGPGGYT TRBJ1-2 TRBV30 11
ASSPTGSYNEQF TRBJ2-1 TRBV7-9 12
AISQDRQGGEKLF TRBJ1-4 TRBV10-3 13
ASSGTGLGKETQY TRBJ2-5 TRBV2 13
ASKRLAGDTGELF TRBJ2-2 TRBV5-1 13
ASSQVKRTYEQY TRBJ2-7 TRBV4-1 12
ASSVTGSSYEQY TRBJ2-7 TRBV9 12
ASSDLTGGTEAF TRBJ1-1 TRBV9 12
ASTAKRVLNTEAF TRBJ1-1 TRBV7-8 13
SVGQGAYNEQF TRBJ2-1 TRBV29-1 11
ASSLRLAGAYEQY TRBJ2-7 TRBV27 13
ASSPGVAGSNNEQF TRBJ2-1 TRBV18 14
SVGRGAGTGYT TRBJ1-2 TRBV29-1 11
ASSLEEYSDTQY TRBJ2-3 TRBV5-1 12
ASSPVPLLAGVADTQY TRBJ2-3 TRBV18 16
ASSLLQRNTEAF TRBJ1-1 TRBV4-2 12
ASSNVNEQY TRBJ2-7 TRBV19 9
ASSASPGGLDTQY TRBJ2-3 TRBV6-4 13
ASSRTGLAGGNEQF TRBJ2-1 TRBV2 14
ASSLGLANEQF TRBJ2-1 TRBV11-2 11
SVAPTDPNQPQH TRBJ1-5 TRBV29-1 12
AISDGTSGADLI TRBJ2-1 TRBV10-3 12
AWGNEQVPEAF TRBJ1-1 TRBV30 11
ASSQAPGRLWNEQF TRBJ2-1 TRBV4-1 14
ASSSLRQGNILETQY TRBJ2-5 TRBV27 15
ASSGDLQGVGNTEAF TRBJ1-1 TRBV6-1 15
ATASGYDLGELF TRBJ2-2 TRBV10-3 12
ATSRDQNEKLF TRBJ1-4 TRBV15 11
ASSLGQVPGSEQF TRBJ2-1 TRBV5-5 13